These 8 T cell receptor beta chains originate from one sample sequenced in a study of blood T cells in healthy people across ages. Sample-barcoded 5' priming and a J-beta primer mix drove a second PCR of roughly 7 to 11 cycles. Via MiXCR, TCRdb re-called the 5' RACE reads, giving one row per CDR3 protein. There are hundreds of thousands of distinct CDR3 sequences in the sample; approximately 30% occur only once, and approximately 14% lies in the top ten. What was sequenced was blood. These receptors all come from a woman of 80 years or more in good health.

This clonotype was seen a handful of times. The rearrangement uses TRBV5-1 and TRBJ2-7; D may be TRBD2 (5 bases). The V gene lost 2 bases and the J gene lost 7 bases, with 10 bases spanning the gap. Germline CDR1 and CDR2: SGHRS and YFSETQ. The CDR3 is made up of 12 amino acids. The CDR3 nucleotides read TGCGCCAGCAGCTTTGACTATGGGGAGCAGTACTTC. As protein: CASSFDYGEQYF.

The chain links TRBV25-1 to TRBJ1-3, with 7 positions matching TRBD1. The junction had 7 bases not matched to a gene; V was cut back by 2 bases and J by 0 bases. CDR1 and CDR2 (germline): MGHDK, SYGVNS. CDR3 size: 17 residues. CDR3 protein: CASSERTGTVSGNTIYF. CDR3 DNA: TGTGCCAGCAGTGAACGGACCGGGACAGTCTCTGGAAACACCATATATTTT.

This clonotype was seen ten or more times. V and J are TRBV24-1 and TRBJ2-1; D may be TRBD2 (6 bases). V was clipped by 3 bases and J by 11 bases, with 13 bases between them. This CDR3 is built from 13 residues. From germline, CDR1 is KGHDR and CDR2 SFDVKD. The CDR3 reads CATSDLAGNQQFF. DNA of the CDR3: TGTGCCACCAGTGATCTTGCGGGGAACCAGCAGTTCTTC.

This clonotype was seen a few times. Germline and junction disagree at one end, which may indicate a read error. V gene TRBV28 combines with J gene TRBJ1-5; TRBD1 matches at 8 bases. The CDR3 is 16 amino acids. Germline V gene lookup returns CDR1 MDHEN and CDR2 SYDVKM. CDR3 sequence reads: CASSLFTGGNNQPQHF. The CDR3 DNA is TGTGCCAGCAGTTTATTTACAGGGGGAAACAATCAGCCTCAGCATTTT.

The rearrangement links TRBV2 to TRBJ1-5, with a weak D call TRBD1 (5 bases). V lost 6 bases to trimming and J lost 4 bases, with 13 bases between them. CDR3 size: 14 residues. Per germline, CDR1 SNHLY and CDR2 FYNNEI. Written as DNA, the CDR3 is TGTGCCAGCAGCCGTGGGGGTCCAAATCAGCCCCAGCATTTT. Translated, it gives CASSRGGPNQPQHF. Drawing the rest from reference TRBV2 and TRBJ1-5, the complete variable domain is EPEVTQTPSHQVTQMGQEVILRCVPISNHLYFYWYRQILGQKVEFLVSFYNNEISEKSEIFDDQFSVERPDGSNFTLKIRSTKLEDSAMYFCASSRGGPNQPQHFGDGTRLSIL.

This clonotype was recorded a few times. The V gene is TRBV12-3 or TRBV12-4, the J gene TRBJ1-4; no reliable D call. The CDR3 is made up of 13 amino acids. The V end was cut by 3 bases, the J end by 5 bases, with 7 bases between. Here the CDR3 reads CASSFRRNEKLFF. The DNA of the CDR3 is TGTGCCAGCAGTTTTCGACGGAATGAAAAACTGTTTTTT.

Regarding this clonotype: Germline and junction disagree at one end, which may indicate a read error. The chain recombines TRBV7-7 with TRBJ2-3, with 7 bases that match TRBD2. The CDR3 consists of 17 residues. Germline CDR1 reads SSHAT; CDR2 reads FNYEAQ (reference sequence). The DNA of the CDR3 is TGTGCTAGCAGCTGGGAGGCTAGCGGAGCTAGCACAGATACGCAGTATTTT. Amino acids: CASSWEASGASTDTQYF.

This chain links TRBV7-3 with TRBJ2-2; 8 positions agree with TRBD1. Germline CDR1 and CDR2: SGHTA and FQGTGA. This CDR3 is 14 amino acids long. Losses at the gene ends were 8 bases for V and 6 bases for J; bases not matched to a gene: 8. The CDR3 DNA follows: TGTGCCAGCCGCAAGGCGACAGGGGCCGGGGAGCTGTTTTTT. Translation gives CASRKATGAGELFF.